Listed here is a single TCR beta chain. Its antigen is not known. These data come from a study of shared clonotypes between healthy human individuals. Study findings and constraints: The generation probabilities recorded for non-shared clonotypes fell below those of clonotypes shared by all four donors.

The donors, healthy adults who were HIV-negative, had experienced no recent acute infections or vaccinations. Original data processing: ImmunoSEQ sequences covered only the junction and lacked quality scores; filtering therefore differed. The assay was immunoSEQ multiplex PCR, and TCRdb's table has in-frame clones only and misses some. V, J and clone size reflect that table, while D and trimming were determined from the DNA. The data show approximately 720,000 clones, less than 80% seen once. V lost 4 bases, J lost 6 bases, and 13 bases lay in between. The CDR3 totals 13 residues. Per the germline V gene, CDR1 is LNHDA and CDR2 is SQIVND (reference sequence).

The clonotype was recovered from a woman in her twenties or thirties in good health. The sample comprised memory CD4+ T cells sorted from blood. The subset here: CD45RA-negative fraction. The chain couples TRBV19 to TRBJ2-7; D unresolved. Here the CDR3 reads CASSTPATSEQYF. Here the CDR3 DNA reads TGTGCCAGTAGTACCCCCGCTACCTCCGAGCAGTACTTC. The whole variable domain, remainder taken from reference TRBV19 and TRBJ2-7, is DGGITQSPKYLFRKEGQNVTLSCEQNLNHDAMYWYRQDPGQGLRLIYYSQIVNDFQKGDIAEGYSVSREKKESFPLTVTSAQKNPTAFYLCASSTPATSEQYFGPGTRLTVT.